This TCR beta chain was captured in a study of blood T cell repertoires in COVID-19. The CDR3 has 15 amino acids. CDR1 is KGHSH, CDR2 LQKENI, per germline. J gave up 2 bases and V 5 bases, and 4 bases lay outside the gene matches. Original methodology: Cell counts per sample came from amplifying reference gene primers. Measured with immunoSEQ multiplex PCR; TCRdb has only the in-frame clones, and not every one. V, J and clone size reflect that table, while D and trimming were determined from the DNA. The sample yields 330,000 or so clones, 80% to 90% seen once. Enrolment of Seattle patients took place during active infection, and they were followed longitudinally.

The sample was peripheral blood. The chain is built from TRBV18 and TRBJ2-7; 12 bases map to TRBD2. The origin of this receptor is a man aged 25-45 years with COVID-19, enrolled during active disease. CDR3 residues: CASSKGLAGPYEQYF. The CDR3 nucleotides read TGTGCCAGCTCAAAGGGACTAGCGGGCCCCTACGAGCAGTACTTC.